This is a list of T cell receptor beta chains from one sample in a study of monozygotic twins with inflammatory bowel disease. TCRdb re-called the 5' RACE reads, yielding one record per CDR3 amino acid sequence without DNA. Its clone listing holds approximately 85,000 distinct CDR3 sequences. The source material was blood. All receptors come from a human donor with ulcerative colitis or Crohn's disease, or a healthy co-twin of an affected twin (not recorded which). Both conserved end residues are part of each CDR3.

v_gene,j_gene,CDR3aa
TRBV28,TRBJ1-6,CASSLGNSPLHF
TRBV20-1,TRBJ2-1,CSARVHGGAHYNEQFF
TRBV11-2,TRBJ1-1,CASSSSRGWMNTEAFF
TRBV11-3,TRBJ2-1,CASSLAQGAYNEQFF
TRBV12-3/TRBV12-4,TRBJ2-7,CASSIAQASYEQYF
TRBV6-6,TRBJ1-1,CASSYSGGGEAFF
TRBV12-3/TRBV12-4,TRBJ2-1,CASSLAGGWANEQFF
TRBV28,TRBJ2-7,CASSSSGRDSYEQYF
TRBV20-1,TRBJ1-5,CSATREVSQPQHF
TRBV12-3/TRBV12-4,TRBJ2-1,CASRTASGGLNEQFF
TRBV18,TRBJ2-1,CASSPSGHEQFF
TRBV3-1,TRBJ1-1,CASSSGRYEAFF
TRBV7-6,TRBJ2-1,CASSLEVAGGYSEQFF
TRBV4-1,TRBJ2-5,CASSQANMGFQETQYF
TRBV7-7,TRBJ2-1,CASSSGQGRGEQFF
TRBV5-6,TRBJ1-1,CASSQLSGLNTEAFF
TRBV18,TRBJ2-1,CASSPGGFDYNEQFF
TRBV6-2/TRBV6-3,TRBJ2-3,CASTTSRLYTDTQYF
TRBV10-1,TRBJ1-2,CASSVGRRFDGYTF
TRBV7-9,TRBJ1-2,CASSLDGGLYGNTF
TRBV20-1,TRBJ2-3,CSAREVDTQYF
TRBV19,TRBJ2-2,CASKDRSTWDTGELFF
TRBV5-6,TRBJ2-2,CASSPEEGPTNFFKNTGELFF
TRBV27,TRBJ1-1,CASRFRFRGDTEAFF
TRBV12-3/TRBV12-4,TRBJ2-3,CASSFPQGSTDTQYF
TRBV11-2,TRBJ2-1,CASTVGTSGANEQFF
TRBV5-4,TRBJ2-1,CASSRLAGGREQFF
TRBV18,TRBJ2-7,CASSPTDTSGVGEQYF
TRBV4-2,TRBJ1-1,CASSQVADTEAFF
TRBV12-3/TRBV12-4,TRBJ1-1,CASSLVWEDTEAFF
TRBV20-1,TRBJ1-2,CSASGSSYGYTF
TRBV20-1,TRBJ1-1,CSASRDRATEAFF
TRBV7-9,TRBJ2-3,CASSSPPAPEGNPDTQYF
TRBV19,TRBJ1-2,CAARTGGYNGYTF
TRBV20-1,TRBJ1-2,CSARHGDGYTF
TRBV7-8,TRBJ2-1,CASSLALGWRYNEQFF
TRBV18,TRBJ1-6,CASSPPWSSYNSPLHF